The sequence of this T cell receptor beta chain was determined in a study of response to subunit inactivated influenza vaccine. Per the germline V gene, CDR1 is DFQATT and CDR2 is SNEGSKA (reference sequence). V was cut by 6 bases and J by 0 bases, with 13 bases left in between. This CDR3 has 14 residues. Each CDR3 protein is one row after TCRdb ran MiXCR on the RT-PCR reads. The profile covers 500,000 or so distinct CDR3 sequences, with approximately 11% appearing a single time and about 12% taken by the ten largest. The input for sequencing was PBMCs from blood, taken 40 to 50 days after vaccination. The V gene is TRBV20-1, the J gene TRBJ2-3, with TRBD1 as a possible D gene (5 bases). The receptor's source is a man aged 45 to 65 who received an inactivated influenza vaccine. CDR3 DNA sequence: TGCAGTGCCAGCGCAGGGCCTAGCACAGATACGCAGTATTTT. Translating gives CSASAGPSTDTQYF.